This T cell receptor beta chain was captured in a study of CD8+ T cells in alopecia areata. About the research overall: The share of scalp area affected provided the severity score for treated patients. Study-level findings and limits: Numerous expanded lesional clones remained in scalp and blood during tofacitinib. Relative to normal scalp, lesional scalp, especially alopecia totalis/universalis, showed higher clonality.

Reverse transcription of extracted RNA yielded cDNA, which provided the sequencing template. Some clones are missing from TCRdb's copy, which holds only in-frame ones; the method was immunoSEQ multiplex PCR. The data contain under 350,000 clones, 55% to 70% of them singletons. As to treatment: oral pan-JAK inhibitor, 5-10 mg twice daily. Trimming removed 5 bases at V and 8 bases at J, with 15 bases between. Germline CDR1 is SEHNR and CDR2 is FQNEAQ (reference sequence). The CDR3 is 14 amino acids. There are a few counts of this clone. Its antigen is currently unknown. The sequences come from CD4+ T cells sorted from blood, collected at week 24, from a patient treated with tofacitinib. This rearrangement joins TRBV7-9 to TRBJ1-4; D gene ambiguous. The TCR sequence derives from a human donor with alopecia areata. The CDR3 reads CASSLSTNVEKLFF. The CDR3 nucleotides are TGTGCCAGCAGCCTCTCGACGAACGTGGAAAAACTGTTTTTT.